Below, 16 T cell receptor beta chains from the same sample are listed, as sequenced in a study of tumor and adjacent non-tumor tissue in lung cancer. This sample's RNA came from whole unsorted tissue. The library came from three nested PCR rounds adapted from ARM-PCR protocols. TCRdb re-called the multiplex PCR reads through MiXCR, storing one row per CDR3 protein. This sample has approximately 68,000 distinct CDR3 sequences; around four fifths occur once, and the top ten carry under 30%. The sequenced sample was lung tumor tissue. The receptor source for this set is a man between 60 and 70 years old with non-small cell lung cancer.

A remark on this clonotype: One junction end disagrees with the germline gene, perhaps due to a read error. CDR3 coding DNA: TGCAGCGTTGCCCCAGGGGACTCTCACTATGACTACACCTTC. Translation: CSVAPGDSHYDYTF. The chain links TRBV29-1 to TRBJ1-2; TRBD1 might be the D (6 bases). Germline assignment: CDR1 SQVTM and CDR2 ANQGSEA. This CDR3 has 14 residues.

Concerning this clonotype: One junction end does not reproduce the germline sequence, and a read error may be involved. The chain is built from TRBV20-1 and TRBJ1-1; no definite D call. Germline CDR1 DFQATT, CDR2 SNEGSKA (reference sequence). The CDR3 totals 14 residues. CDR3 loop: CSTRDGQGTNDAFF. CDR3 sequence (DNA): TGCAGTACTAGAGACGGGCAAGGTACAAATGATGCTTTCTTT.

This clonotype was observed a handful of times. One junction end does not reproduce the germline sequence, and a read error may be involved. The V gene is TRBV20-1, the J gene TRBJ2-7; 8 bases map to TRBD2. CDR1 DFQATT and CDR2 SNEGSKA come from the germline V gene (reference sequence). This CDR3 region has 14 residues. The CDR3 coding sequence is TGCAATGCTAGGAGAGCGGGAGAGGGTTACGAGCAATACTTC. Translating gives CNARRAGEGYEQYF.

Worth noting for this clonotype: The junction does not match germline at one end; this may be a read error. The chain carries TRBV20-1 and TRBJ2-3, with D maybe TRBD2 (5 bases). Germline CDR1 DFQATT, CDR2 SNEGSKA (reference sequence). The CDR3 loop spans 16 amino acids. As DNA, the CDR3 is TGCAGTGCCCTCAAGTCTGAGGGAGCGCGCACGGATACGCAGTATTTT. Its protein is CSALKSEGARTDTQYF.

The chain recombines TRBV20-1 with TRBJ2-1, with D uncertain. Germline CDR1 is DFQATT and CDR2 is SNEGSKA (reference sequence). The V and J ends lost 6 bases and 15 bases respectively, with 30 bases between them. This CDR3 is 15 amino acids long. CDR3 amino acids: CSAHPTHSSYNERFF. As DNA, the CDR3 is TGCAGTGCCCACCCGACTCACAGCTCCTACAATGAACGGTTCTTC.

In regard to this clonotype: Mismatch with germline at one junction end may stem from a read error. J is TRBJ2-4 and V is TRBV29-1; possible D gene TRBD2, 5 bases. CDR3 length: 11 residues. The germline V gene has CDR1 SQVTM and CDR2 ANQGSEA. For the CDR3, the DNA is TGCGGAACCGCGACTAATCACATTCAGTATTTC. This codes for CGTATNHIQYF.

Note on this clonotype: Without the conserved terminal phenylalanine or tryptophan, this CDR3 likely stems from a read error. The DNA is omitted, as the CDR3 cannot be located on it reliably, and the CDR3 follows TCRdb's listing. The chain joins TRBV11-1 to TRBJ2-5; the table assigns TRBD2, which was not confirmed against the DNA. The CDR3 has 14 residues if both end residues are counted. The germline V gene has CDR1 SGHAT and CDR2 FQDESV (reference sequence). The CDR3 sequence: CTSSLAGLAETLYL.

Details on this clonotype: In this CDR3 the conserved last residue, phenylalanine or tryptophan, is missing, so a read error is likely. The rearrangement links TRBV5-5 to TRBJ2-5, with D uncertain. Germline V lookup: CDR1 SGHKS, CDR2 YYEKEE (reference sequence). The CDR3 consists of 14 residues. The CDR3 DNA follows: TGTGCCAGAAGCTGGGTGGCTAGAGAGGAGACTCAGTACTTA. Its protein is CARSWVAREETQYL.

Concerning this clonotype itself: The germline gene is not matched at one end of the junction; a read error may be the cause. This CDR3 is CTSSSNMYDTEAFF. The CDR3 region has the DNA TGTACCAGCAGCTCGAACATGTACGACACTGAAGCTTTCTTT. The V gene is TRBV11-1, the J gene TRBJ1-1; D ambiguous. CDR3 length equals 14 residues. Germline-derived CDR1 and CDR2 are SGHAT and FQDESV (reference sequence).

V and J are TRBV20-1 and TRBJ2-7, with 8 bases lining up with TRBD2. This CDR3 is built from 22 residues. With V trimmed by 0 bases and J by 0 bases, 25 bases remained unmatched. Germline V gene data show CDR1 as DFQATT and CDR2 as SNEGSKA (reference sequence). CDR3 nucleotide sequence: TGCAGTGCTAGAGACCTCTGGTGGATTAGCGGGACCGAGATGGGGCTCTCCTACGAGCAGTACTTC. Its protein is CSARDLWWISGTEMGLSYEQYF.

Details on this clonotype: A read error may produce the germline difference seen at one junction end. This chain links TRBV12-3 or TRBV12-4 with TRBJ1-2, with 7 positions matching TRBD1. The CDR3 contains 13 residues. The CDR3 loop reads CASTPRDSYGYTF. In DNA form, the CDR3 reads TGTGCTAGCACTCCTCGGGACAGTTATGGCTACACCTTC.

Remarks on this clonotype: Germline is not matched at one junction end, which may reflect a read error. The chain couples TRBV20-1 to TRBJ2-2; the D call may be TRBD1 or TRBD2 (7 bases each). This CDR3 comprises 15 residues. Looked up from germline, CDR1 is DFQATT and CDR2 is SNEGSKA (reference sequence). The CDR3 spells CSVTRGQELSGELFF. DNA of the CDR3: TGCAGTGTTACTCGAGGACAGGAACTAAGCGGGGAGCTATTTTTT.

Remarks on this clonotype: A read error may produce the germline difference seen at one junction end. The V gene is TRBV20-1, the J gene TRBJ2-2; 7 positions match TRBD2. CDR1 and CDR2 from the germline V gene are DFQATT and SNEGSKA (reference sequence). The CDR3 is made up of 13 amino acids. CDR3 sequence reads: CSARQAGTGERFF. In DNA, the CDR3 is TGCAGTGCTCGTCAAGCGGGAACCGGGGAGCGGTTTTTT.

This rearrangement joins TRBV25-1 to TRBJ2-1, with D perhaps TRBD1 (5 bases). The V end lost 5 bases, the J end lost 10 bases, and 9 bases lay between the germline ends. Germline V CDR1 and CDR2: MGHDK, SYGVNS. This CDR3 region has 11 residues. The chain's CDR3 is CASSKGVEQFF. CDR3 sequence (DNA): TGTGCCAGCAGTAAAGGGGTGGAGCAGTTCTTC.

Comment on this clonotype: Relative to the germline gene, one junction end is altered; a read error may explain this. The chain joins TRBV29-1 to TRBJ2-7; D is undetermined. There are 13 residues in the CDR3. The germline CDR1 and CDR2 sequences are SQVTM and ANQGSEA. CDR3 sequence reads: CSAIFAERYDQYF. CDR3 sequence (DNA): TGCAGTGCCATTTTTGCCGAGAGGTACGACCAGTACTTC.

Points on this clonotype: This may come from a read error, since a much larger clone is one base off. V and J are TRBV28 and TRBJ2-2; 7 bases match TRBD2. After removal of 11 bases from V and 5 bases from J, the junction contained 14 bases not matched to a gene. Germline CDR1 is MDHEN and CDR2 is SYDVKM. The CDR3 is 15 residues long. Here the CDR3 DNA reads TGTGCCTCGACCTCCGAGACTAGCCTAACCGGGGAGCTGTTTTTT. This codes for CASTSETSLTGELFF.